This T cell receptor beta chain was identified in a study of OX40 agonist ivuxolimab in advanced cancers. Of note for this clone: Its target is unknown.

Sequencing used immunoSEQ multiplex PCR; TCRdb keeps in-frame clones, though not all of them. The sample has around 90,000 clones; roughly nine tenths are singletons. General observations from the study: Relative to CD4+ cells, CD8+ T cells on average had more expanded clones.

Trimming at V came to 6 bases and at J to 0 bases, leaving 9 bases not matched to a gene. CDR1 and CDR2 from the germline V gene are MDHEN and SYDVKM. This CDR3 has 16 residues. The chain has TRBV28 and TRBJ1-2; 8 positions match TRBD1. The clonotype originates from an adult with an advanced solid tumor such as melanoma, head and neck, liver or kidney cancer. The starting material was CD4+ or CD8+ T cells sorted from blood, obtained in a trial of the OX40 agonist ivuxolimab. The CDR3: CASSQRTGSSNYGYTF. CDR3 DNA: TGTGCCAGCAGCCAACGGACAGGGTCTTCTAACTATGGCTACACCTTC.